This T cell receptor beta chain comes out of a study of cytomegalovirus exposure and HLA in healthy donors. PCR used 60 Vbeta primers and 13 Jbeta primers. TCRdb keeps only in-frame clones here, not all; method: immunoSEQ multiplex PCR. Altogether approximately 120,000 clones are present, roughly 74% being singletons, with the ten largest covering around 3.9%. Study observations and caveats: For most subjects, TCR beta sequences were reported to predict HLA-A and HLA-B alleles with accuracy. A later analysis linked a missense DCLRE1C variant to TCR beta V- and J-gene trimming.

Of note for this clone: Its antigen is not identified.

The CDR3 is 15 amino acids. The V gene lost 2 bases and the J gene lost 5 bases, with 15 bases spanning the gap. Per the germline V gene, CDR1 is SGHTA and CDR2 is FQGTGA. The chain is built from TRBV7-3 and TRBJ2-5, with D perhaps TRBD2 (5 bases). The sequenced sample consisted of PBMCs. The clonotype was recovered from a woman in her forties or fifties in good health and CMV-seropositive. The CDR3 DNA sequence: TGTGCCAGCAGCTTATCGGCTAGGAGCGGCGAGACCCAGTACTTC. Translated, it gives CASSLSARSGETQYF. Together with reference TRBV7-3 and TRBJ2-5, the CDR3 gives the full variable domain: GAGVSQTPSNKVTEKGKYVELRCDPISGHTALYWYRQSLGQGPEFLIYFQGTGAADDSGLPNDRFFAVRPEGSVSTLKIQRTERGDSAVYLCASSLSARSGETQYFGPGTRLLVL.